This TCR beta chain was sequenced during a study of CD8 T cells in ankylosing spondylitis. A single record per CDR3 protein comes from TCRdb applying MiXCR to the 5' RACE reads. The table shows hundreds of thousands of distinct CDR3 sequences, with roughly 25% occurring only once. The study, taken as a whole, reports: Disease-linked clones were reportedly significantly enriched in matched ankylosing spondylitis synovial fluid. Seemingly distinctive of ankylosing spondylitis blood was a TCR beta motif formed by eight highly homologous variants.

A word on this clonotype: Its antigen is still unknown.

V lost 6 bases, J lost 2 bases, and 6 bases stayed unmatched. The germline CDR1 and CDR2 sequences are SNHLY and FYNNEI. The CDR3 covers 14 residues. Source material: blood, either unsorted or a sorted T cell fraction (not recorded which). The V call is TRBV2, the J call TRBJ2-7, with 8 bases identical to TRBD1. The sequence was collected from a male donor with ankylosing spondylitis. CDR3 region: CASSAGQETYEQYF. As DNA, the CDR3 is TGTGCCAGCAGCGCGGGACAGGAAACCTACGAGCAGTACTTC.